This T cell receptor (beta chain) is drawn from a study of cytomegalovirus exposure and HLA in healthy donors. The study, taken as a whole, reports: A later analysis showed TCR association rates differing by HLA locus, peaking at DRB1 and lowest at HLA-C. Several of the most significant clusters appeared, in a later analysis, to be linked to common viral pathogens.

With 60 Vbeta and 13 Jbeta primers, the PCR was carried out. Profiled with immunoSEQ multiplex PCR; TCRdb holds only in-frame clones, not every one. The data contain about 120,000 clones, around 84% of them seen just once; the ten biggest clones take up less than 4%. J gave up 3 bases and V 2 bases, and 7 bases lay outside the gene matches. The CDR3 runs 16 residues. The germline V gene has CDR1 SGHRS and CDR2 YFSETQ. Concerning this clone: Antigen: not known.

The rearrangement joins TRBV5-1 to TRBJ2-3, with 9 bases that match TRBD2. Sequences were obtained from PBMCs. This receptor was obtained from a woman younger than 45 in good health and CMV-seropositive. The CDR3 DNA sequence: TGCGCCAGCAGCTTCTTGGCGGGGGGGGCTACAGATACGCAGTATTTT. This translates into CASSFLAGGATDTQYF.